What follows is one TCR beta chain and its context. The germline V gene has CDR1 SGHNT and CDR2 YYREEE (reference sequence). V shed 1 base, J shed 5 bases, and the junction held 3 bases outside the gene matches. The CDR3 covers 15 residues. The data derive from a study of blood T cell repertoires in COVID-19. Across the whole study: The samples span acute and convalescent COVID-19 from the United States, Italy and Spain. T cells, B-cell-depleted T cells, or PBMCs supplied cDNA or gDNA.

Per the study methods: For nucleated cells, counts were estimated from reference gene primer amplification. TCRdb keeps only in-frame clones here, not all; method: immunoSEQ multiplex PCR. From that table come the V and J calls and clone size; the DNA was used to work out D and trimming. There are about 40,000 clones in the sample; around 87% occur only once, and around a fifth lies in the top ten. The receptor was isolated from a man aged 50-59 years in a cohort sampled during active COVID-19. The chain joins TRBV5-4 to TRBJ2-1; 10 bases match TRBD2. The sample comprised peripheral blood. The DNA of the CDR3 is TGTGCCAGCAGCTTGACGGGACTAGCGAACAATGAGCAGTTCTTC. The encoded protein is CASSLTGLANNEQFF.